These 6 T cell receptor beta chains share one sample of origin, sequenced in a study of blood T cell repertoires in COVID-19. The method was immunoSEQ multiplex PCR; TCRdb's version includes in-frame clones alone and lacks a portion of them. The sample has 150,000 to 160,000 clones, 65% to 90% seen once; the top ten hold about 12%. The sample comprised peripheral blood. These receptors all stem from a woman aged 60-75 years with COVID-19, enrolled during active disease.

The V gene is TRBV18, the J gene TRBJ2-6; D unresolved. The germline V and J ends were trimmed by 1 base and 0 bases, with 10 bases remaining between them. Germline CDR1 is KGHSH and CDR2 is LQKENI. The CDR3 has 17 residues. The CDR3 coding sequence is TGTGCCAGCTCACCACTCCCTTCGAGCTCTGGGGCCAACGTCCTGACTTTC. Translating it yields CASSPLPSSSGANVLTF.

This sequence joins TRBV6-4 and TRBJ2-3; the D gene is possibly TRBD1 (5 bases). There are 13 residues in the CDR3. Germline CDR1 MRHNA, CDR2 SNTAGT. Trimming removed 6 bases at V and 5 bases at J, with 12 bases between. The CDR3: CASSADREDTQYF. Here the CDR3 DNA reads TGTGCCAGCAGCGCAGACAGAGAAGATACGCAGTATTTT.

Here the CDR3 reads CASSLDAGGSYGYTF. The CDR3 nucleotides are TGCGCCAGCAGCTTGGACGCGGGGGGGAGTTATGGCTACACCTTC. The V call is TRBV5-1, the J call TRBJ1-2, with a possible D match to TRBD1 (5 bases). Germline V gives CDR1 SGHRS, CDR2 YFSETQ. V gave up 0 bases and J gave up 5 bases, with 14 bases separating them. This CDR3 is 15 amino acids long.

This clone was seen once. This chain connects TRBV2 to TRBJ2-3; no definite D call. The V and J ends lost 2 bases and 4 bases respectively, with 10 bases between them. The CDR3 spans 14 residues. Germline values: CDR1 SNHLY, CDR2 FYNNEI. This CDR3 is CASSESSTADTQYF. The CDR3 DNA reads TGTGCCAGCAGTGAATCTTCGACTGCAGATACGCAGTATTTT.

The rearrangement joins TRBV4-1 to TRBJ2-1; 7 bases are shared with TRBD2. V dropped 1 base and J dropped 6; count of bases not matched to a gene: 3. The CDR3 length is 14 residues. Germline CDR1 MGHRA, CDR2 YSYEKL. The CDR3 DNA sequence: TGCGCCAGCAGCCAAGGTGGGAGGGCCAATGAGCAGTTCTTC. This sequence encodes CASSQGGRANEQFF.

The chain combines TRBV2 with TRBJ2-3; TRBD2 matches at 7 bases. Germline V lookup: CDR1 SNHLY, CDR2 FYNNEI. The CDR3 spans 15 residues. V was clipped by 5 bases and J by 0 bases; unmatched bases: 5. CDR3 amino acids: CASSSREGSTDTQYF. The CDR3 nucleotides read TGTGCCAGCAGTTCAAGGGAGGGGAGCACAGATACGCAGTATTTT.